This T cell receptor (beta chain) was sequenced during a study of radiation and T cells in renal cell carcinoma. The wider study: Nephrectomy followed 15 Gy stereotactic body radiation by 4 weeks.

Stated time point: baseline pretreatment blood. Treatment meaning: 15 Gy SBRT to primary tumor, nephrectomy 4 weeks later. Germline CDR1 is SNHLY and CDR2 is FYNNEI. CDR3 length: 14 residues. V shed 7 bases and J shed 1 base, with 12 bases lying between them. TCRdb keeps only in-frame clones here, not all; method: immunoSEQ multiplex PCR. This table holds roughly 120,000 clones, around 83% found once. This clonotype was obtained from a woman aged 55-70 years with renal cell carcinoma. This chain uses TRBV2 with TRBJ2-3; tentatively, D is TRBD1 (6 bases). Sequenced here: blood, sampled from a patient whose treatment included radiotherapy and nephrectomy. As DNA, the CDR3 is TGTGCCAGCAAAGGACAGACTGGCACAGATACGCAGTATTTT. This encodes CASKGQTGTDTQYF.